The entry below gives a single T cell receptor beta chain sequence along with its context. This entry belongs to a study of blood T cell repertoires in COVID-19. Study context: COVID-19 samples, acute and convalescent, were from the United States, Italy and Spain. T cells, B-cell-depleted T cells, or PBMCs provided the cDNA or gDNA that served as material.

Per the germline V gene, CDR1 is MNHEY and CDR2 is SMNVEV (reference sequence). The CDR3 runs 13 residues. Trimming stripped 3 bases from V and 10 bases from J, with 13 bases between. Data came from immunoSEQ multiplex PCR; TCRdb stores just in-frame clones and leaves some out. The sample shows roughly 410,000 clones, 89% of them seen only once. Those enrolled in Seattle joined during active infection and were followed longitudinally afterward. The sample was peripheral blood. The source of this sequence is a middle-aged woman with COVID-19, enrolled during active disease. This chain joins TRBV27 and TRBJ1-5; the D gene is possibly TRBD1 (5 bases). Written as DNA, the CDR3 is TGTGCCAGCAGTTTTCGAGAAGACAGACCCCAGCATTTT. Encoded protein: CASSFREDRPQHF.